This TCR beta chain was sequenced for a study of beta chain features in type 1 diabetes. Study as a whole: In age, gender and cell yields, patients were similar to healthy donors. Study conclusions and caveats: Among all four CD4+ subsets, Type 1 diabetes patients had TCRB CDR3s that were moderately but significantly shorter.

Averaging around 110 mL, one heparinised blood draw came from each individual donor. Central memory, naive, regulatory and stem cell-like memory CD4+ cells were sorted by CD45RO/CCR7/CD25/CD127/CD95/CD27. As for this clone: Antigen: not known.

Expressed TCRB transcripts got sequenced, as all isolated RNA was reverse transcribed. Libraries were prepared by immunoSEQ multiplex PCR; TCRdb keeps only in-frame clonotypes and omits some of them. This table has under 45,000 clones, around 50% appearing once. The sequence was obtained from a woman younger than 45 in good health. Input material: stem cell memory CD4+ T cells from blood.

This CDR3 reads CSVVEDSGVSLRYEQYF. In DNA form, the CDR3 reads TGCAGCGTTGTGGAGGACAGTGGGGTTTCTCTCCGCTACGAGCAGTACTTC. The rearrangement joins TRBV29-1 to TRBJ2-5, with D possibly TRBD1 on 6 matching bases. The J call may be in error: the DNA end matches TRBJ2-7 better. The germline CDR1 and CDR2 sequences are SQVTM and ANQGSEA. CDR3 length: 17 residues.